A single TCR beta chain is shown here with its context. The target antigen is unknown. With iRepertoire HTBI primers and Arm-PCR of CDR3 regions, TCR beta libraries were built. Each CDR3 protein is one row after TCRdb ran MiXCR on the multiplex PCR reads. The sample includes 300,000 to 450,000 distinct CDR3 sequences, around 16% of them seen just once. The sample originates from a study of regulatory T cells in long-lasting Graves disease. Notes on the study in general: Preferential use of TRBV28, TRBJ1-2 and TRBJ2-5 was seen in persistent disease. Those with persistent Graves' had less TCR diversity than newly diagnosed patients.

Germline V CDR1 and CDR2: DFQATT, SNEGSKA (reference sequence). The CDR3 has 13 amino acids. Trimming removed 1 base from V and 3 bases from J, with 10 bases in between. Sample time point: newly diagnosed GD, antithyroid drugs for less than 3 months. Scientists built the TCR library using RNA that was extracted from PBMCs. The V and J genes are TRBV20-1 and TRBJ2-7; no firm D call. The origin of this receptor is a female donor with Graves disease. Here the sequenced sample was peripheral blood mononuclear cells (PBMCs), taken at new diagnosis, from a patient treated with antithyroid drugs. The CDR3 spells CSARAHSDYEQYF. The CDR3 DNA sequence: TGCAGTGCTAGAGCCCACTCGGACTACGAGCAGTACTTC.